The rows below give T cell receptor beta chains drawn from one sample of a study of blood T cell repertoires in COVID-19. Assay used: immunoSEQ multiplex PCR; TCRdb lists only in-frame clones, some missing. The sample has about 340,000 clones, 80% to 90% seen once. Sample: peripheral blood. These TCRs come from a woman aged 55-70 years with COVID-19, enrolled during active disease. Each CDR3 is given with its conserved first and last residue. A D gene is named only where the DNA matches it firmly. Some rows have no size entry. The others give once, few or many, or a class for an expanded clone.

clone_size j_call d_call v_call cdr3_aa cdr3_nt
few TRBJ2-2 TRBD2 TRBV20-1 CSASLAGANTGELFF TGCAGTGCTAGTCTAGCGGGGGCTAACACCGGGGAGCTGTTTTTT
. TRBJ2-3 TRBD2 TRBV7-6 CASSLDLPTSGGGTDTQYF TGTGCCAGCAGCTTAGACCTACCGACTAGCGGGGGTGGCACAGATACGCAGTATTTT
. TRBJ2-7 TRBD1 TRBV5-1 CASRVGQDYEQYF TGCGCCAGCAGGGTGGGACAGGACTATGAGCAGTACTTC
. TRBJ2-7 . TRBV19 CASSWTASLSYEQYF TGTGCCAGTAGCTGGACAGCTTCCCTTTCCTACGAGCAGTACTTC
. TRBJ2-1 . TRBV2 CASKPGTSYNEQFF TGTGCCAGCAAACCGGGGACTTCCTACAATGAGCAGTTCTTC
. TRBJ1-2 TRBD1 TRBV4-3 CASSPDRGLDYGYTF TGCGCCAGCAGCCCGGACAGGGGGCTCGACTATGGCTACACCTTC
. TRBJ1-2 TRBD1 TRBV6-5 CASSNTRGRLYGYTF TGTGCCAGCAGTAACACCAGGGGGCGTCTGTATGGCTACACCTTC
. TRBJ2-7 . TRBV3-1/TRBV3-2 CASSQVYPRHSYEQYF TGTGCCAGCAGCCAAGTCTATCCCCGCCACTCCTACGAGCAGTACTTC
. TRBJ2-1 TRBD2 TRBV5-1 CASRPGWGLAGEGSSYNEQFF TGCGCCAGCAGGCCTGGGTGGGGACTAGCGGGGGAGGGGAGCTCCTACAATGAGCAGTTCTTC
once TRBJ1-1 TRBD1 TRBV9 CASSVRPTGVSTEAFF TGTGCCAGCAGCGTAAGACCCACAGGGGTGAGCACTGAAGCTTTCTTT
. TRBJ2-2 . TRBV9 CASSVDSAGELFF TGTGCCAGCAGCGTAGATAGCGCCGGGGAGCTGTTTTTT
. TRBJ2-6 . TRBV19 CASSGGGGANVLTF TGTGCCAGTAGTGGGGGAGGTGGGGCCAACGTCCTGACTTTC
. TRBJ2-5 TRBD2 TRBV5-5 CASSLGDSGGQETQYF TGTGCCAGCAGCTTGGGTGATAGCGGGGGCCAAGAGACCCAGTACTTC
. TRBJ2-7 TRBD2 TRBV29-1 CSVSLAGEVQYF TGCAGCGTTTCACTAGCGGGGGAAGTGCAGTACTTC
. TRBJ2-4 . TRBV5-6 CASSLGRRTIQYF TGTGCCAGCAGCTTGGGACGGAGAACCATTCAGTACTTC
. TRBJ1-2 TRBD1 TRBV19 CASSHPTGGVYGYTF TGTGCCAGTAGCCACCCAACAGGGGGGGTATACGGCTACACCTTC
. TRBJ1-5 . TRBV21-1 CASSKEFNRARQPQHF TGTGCCAGCAGCAAAGAATTCAACAGGGCCCGTCAGCCCCAGCATTTT
many TRBJ1-1 . TRBV11-3 CASSLDLGGANTEAFF TGTGCCAGCAGCTTAGATCTGGGAGGGGCTAACACTGAAGCTTTCTTT
. TRBJ1-2 TRBD1 TRBV5-6 CASSLTGAAGYTF TGTGCCAGCAGCTTGACAGGGGCGGCCGGCTACACCTTC
. TRBJ1-2 . TRBV25-1 CASRPAGDYGYTF TGTGCCAGCCGACCGGCAGGGGACTATGGCTACACCTTC
. TRBJ1-2 . TRBV4-1 CASSQDYGGAVNYGYTF TGCGCCAGCAGCCAAGATTACGGAGGGGCGGTCAACTATGGCTACACCTTC
. TRBJ2-1 TRBD2 TRBV5-1 CASSPSSGGRYEQFF TGCGCCAGCAGCCCCTCTAGCGGGGGGCGCTATGAGCAGTTCTTC
. TRBJ2-3 TRBD1 TRBV7-2 CASSHDRAVPDTQYF TGTGCCAGCAGCCATGACAGGGCCGTCCCAGATACGCAGTATTTT
few TRBJ2-2 TRBD2 TRBV10-1 CASSGTRANTGELFF TGCGCCAGCAGTGGGACTAGGGCGAACACCGGGGAGCTGTTTTTT
. TRBJ1-2 . TRBV9 CASSSPGSNYGYTF TGTGCCAGCAGCTCCCCGGGGTCCAACTATGGCTACACCTTC
. TRBJ1-1 TRBD1 TRBV5-1 CASSSGQDPNTEAFF TGCGCCAGCAGCTCAGGACAGGACCCGAACACTGAAGCTTTCTTT
. TRBJ1-5 . TRBV6-5 CASSLYPGDQPQHF TGTGCCAGCAGCCTATACCCAGGGGATCAGCCCCAGCATTTT
. TRBJ2-2 . TRBV3-1/TRBV3-2 CASSHSDRNTGELFF TGTGCCAGCAGCCACTCAGACAGGAACACCGGGGAGCTGTTTTTT
. TRBJ1-5 TRBD1 TRBV9 CASSVDRGRRVSYYSNQPQHF TGTGCCAGCAGCGTTGACAGGGGAAGAAGAGTTTCTTACTATAGCAATCAGCCCCAGCATTTT
. TRBJ1-5 TRBD1 TRBV28 CASSPGTVQHF TGTGCCAGCAGCCCAGGGACAGTCCAGCATTTT
. TRBJ1-1 . TRBV2 CASSEMVSGTEAFF TGTGCCAGCAGTGAGATGGTCAGTGGCACTGAAGCTTTCTTT
. TRBJ1-1 TRBD1 TRBV5-1 CASWTGLLGEEAFF TGCGCCAGCTGGACAGGGCTATTAGGGGAAGAAGCTTTCTTT
. TRBJ2-1 TRBD2 TRBV4-2 CASSQRSSGEDPASYNEQFF TGTGCCAGCAGCCAAAGAAGCAGCGGGGAGGACCCTGCTTCCTACAATGAGCAGTTCTTC
few TRBJ1-5 . TRBV6-2/TRBV6-3 CASSNSIRDNPNQPQHF TGTGCCAGCAGCAATTCAATCCGGGACAACCCTAATCAGCCCCAGCATTTT
once TRBJ1-2 TRBD1 TRBV10-1 CARIDRQGGLYGYTF TGCGCCAGGATCGATCGACAGGGGGGCCTCTATGGCTACACCTTC
. TRBJ1-5 . TRBV7-6 CASSLEGVFNQPQHF TGTGCCAGCAGCTTAGAAGGGGTCTTCAATCAGCCCCAGCATTTT
. TRBJ1-1 . TRBV19 CASSIRGNTEAFF TGTGCCAGTAGTATTAGGGGTAACACTGAAGCTTTCTTT
. TRBJ2-7 TRBD1 TRBV30 CAWTGQGPYEQYF TGTGCCTGGACTGGACAGGGGCCCTACGAGCAGTACTTC
. TRBJ2-7 . TRBV7-5 CVRSPAGTGLPYEQYF TGTGTCAGAAGCCCGGCCGGGACAGGGCTTCCCTACGAGCAGTACTTC
once TRBJ2-3 . TRBV3-1/TRBV3-2 CASSQVIGGTDTQYF TGTGCCAGCAGCCAAGTTATAGGGGGTACAGATACGCAGTATTTT
. TRBJ2-3 . TRBV6-4 CASSAAGSTDTQYF TGTGCCAGCAGTGCGGCAGGTAGCACAGATACGCAGTATTTT
once TRBJ1-3 TRBD1 TRBV5-1 CASSLYLRQGERNTIYF TGCGCCAGCAGCTTGTATCTGAGACAGGGGGAGAGAAACACCATATATTTT
. TRBJ1-4 TRBD1 TRBV6-2/TRBV6-3 CASSYIGTATNEKLFF TGTGCCAGCAGTTACATCGGGACAGCAACTAATGAAAAACTGTTTTTT
once TRBJ2-1 . TRBV5-4 CASSPWGGDVYNEQFF TGTGCCAGCAGCCCCTGGGGGGGCGATGTATACAATGAGCAGTTCTTC
. TRBJ1-2 . TRBV5-1 CASSLEGANYGYTF TGCGCCAGCAGCTTGGAGGGAGCTAACTATGGCTACACCTTC
. TRBJ1-2 TRBD1 TRBV7-2 CASSPSTGLNYGYTF TGTGCCAGCAGCCCCTCGACAGGGCTCAACTATGGCTACACCTTC
. TRBJ2-3 . TRBV9 CASSVEGVGTDTQYF TGTGCCAGCAGCGTAGAGGGGGTCGGCACAGATACGCAGTATTTT
few TRBJ2-1 . TRBV4-2 CASSQDWERGGDEQFF TGTGCCAGCAGCCAAGATTGGGAGAGGGGAGGCGATGAGCAGTTCTTC
. TRBJ1-2 . TRBV3-1/TRBV3-2 CASSQDRNGGAGYTF TGTGCCAGCAGCCAAGATAGGAATGGAGGCGCTGGCTACACCTTC
. TRBJ1-1 TRBD1 TRBV11-3 CASSRGQSNTEAFF TGTGCCAGCAGTCGGGGACAGTCGAACACTGAAGCTTTCTTT
. TRBJ2-1 . TRBV5-4 CASSFLAPAGYNEQFF TGTGCCAGCAGCTTCCTAGCCCCGGCGGGATACAATGAGCAGTTCTTC
. TRBJ2-5 . TRBV12-3/TRBV12-4 CASTFGGAETQYF TGTGCCAGCACCTTCGGGGGAGCAGAGACCCAGTACTTC
few TRBJ2-5 TRBD2 TRBV7-9 CASSLGAGGRETQYF TGTGCCAGCAGCTTGGGAGCGGGGGGGCGAGAGACCCAGTACTTC
. TRBJ1-3 TRBD1 TRBV5-1 CASSWTGTAGNTIYF TGCGCCAGCAGCTGGACAGGGACAGCTGGAAACACCATATATTTT
. TRBJ1-6 . TRBV7-3 CASSLRQATNSPLHF TGTGCCAGCAGCCTCAGACAGGCGACTAATTCACCCCTCCACTTT
. TRBJ2-1 TRBD2 TRBV11-2 CASRLAGGPYNEQFF TGTGCCAGCAGGCTAGCGGGGGGGCCGTACAATGAGCAGTTCTTC
. TRBJ1-1 TRBD1 TRBV10-3 CAIKIGQANTEAFF TGTGCCATCAAGATAGGACAGGCGAACACTGAAGCTTTCTTT
. TRBJ2-5 TRBD1 TRBV19 CASSRTGRQETQYF TGTGCCAGTAGTAGGACAGGGCGCCAAGAGACCCAGTACTTC